The clone carrying this TCR beta chain was recorded at least ten times. In the original analysis: Sequenced samples showed a median of approximately 100,000 TCRs each, with counts running from about 22,000 to 700,000. TCRdb processed the RACE reads anew with MiXCR; each CDR3 protein has one entry. The authors' filters were not applied to this entry. The table shows approximately 80,000 distinct CDR3 sequences, with more than 9% occurring only once. The data were taken from a study of human T cells and chemical hapten exposure. Study-wide background: Upper-back patches of 0.01% DPC were read at 6 days.

This sample's time point: patch test 2, 6 weeks after DPC sensitization. Treatment described: therapeutic diphenylcyclopropenone sensitization with weekly scalp DPC. With 9 bases clipped from V and 0 bases from J, the junction kept 3 bases outside the gene matches. The CDR3 length is 13 residues. Germline assignment: CDR1 MDHEN and CDR2 SYDVKM. The source is a woman in her 50s with alopecia areata. Some clones in this sample may be carry-over from other donors' samples. The gene calls are TRBV28 and TRBJ2-3; 7 bases map to TRBD2. Source: whole blood, taken in connection with sensitization to the hapten diphenylcyclopropenone (DPC). The CDR3 spells CASDSGSTDTQYF. The DNA for the CDR3 is TGTGCCAGTGATAGCGGGAGCACAGATACGCAGTATTTT.